This passage covers 18 T cell receptor beta chains from one sample sequenced in a study of blood T cell repertoires in COVID-19. TCRdb keeps only in-frame clones here, not all; method: immunoSEQ multiplex PCR. The table records some 200,000 clones, approximately 82% of them present only once. Specimen: peripheral blood. These receptors were collected from a human donor in a cohort sampled during active COVID-19.

V usage is TRBV6-4 and J usage is TRBJ2-5; D gene uncertain. The V end was cut by 5 bases, the J end by 4 bases, with 17 bases between. Germline values: CDR1 MRHNA, CDR2 SNTAGT. There are 15 residues in the CDR3. The CDR3 here is CASSREKPPVETQYF. The CDR3 bases are TGTGCCAGCAGTCGAGAAAAGCCCCCTGTAGAGACCCAGTACTTC.

This chain uses TRBV28 with TRBJ2-7, with D hard to call. Trimming cost V 6 bases and J 4 bases, with 10 bases left between them. The CDR3 is 12 amino acids. CDR1 is MDHEN, CDR2 SYDVKM, per germline. The CDR3 DNA is TGTGCCAGCAGCACGGTTGTATACGAGCAGTACTTC. It encodes CASSTVVYEQYF.

V gene TRBV5-1 combines with J gene TRBJ1-1; D ambiguous. The CDR3 has 12 amino acids. Trimming stripped 4 bases from V and 5 bases from J, with 9 bases between. CDR1 SGHRS and CDR2 YFSETQ come from the germline V gene. This CDR3 reads CASSLYRTEAFF. CDR3 in DNA: TGCGCCAGCAGCCTGTATCGGACTGAAGCTTTCTTT.

The CDR3: CASSPRGTNRAGTDTQYF. CDR3 bases: TGTGCCAGCAGCCCGAGGGGGACCAACAGGGCCGGCACAGATACGCAGTATTTT. V is TRBV7-9 and J is TRBJ2-3; D is perhaps TRBD1 (6 bases). V was cut by 5 bases and J by 1 base, with 22 bases left in between. CDR1 is SEHNR, CDR2 FQNEAQ, per germline (reference sequence). The CDR3 has 18 amino acids.

The CDR3 DNA is TGCAGTGCTATACAGGTCTATGGCTACACCTTC. The encoded protein is CSAIQVYGYTF. This chain links TRBV20-1 with TRBJ1-2; possibly TRBD1 for D (5 bases). Trimming removed 4 bases from V and 4 bases from J, with 7 bases in between. Germline loops: CDR1 DFQATT, CDR2 SNEGSKA (reference sequence). This CDR3 contains 11 residues.

The chain combines TRBV7-2 with TRBJ2-3; D may be TRBD2 (5 bases). Trimming left V 1 base short and J 11 bases short, with 19 bases between. Germline lookup yields CDR1 SGHTA and CDR2 FQGNSA. The CDR3 spans 15 residues. DNA for the CDR3: TGTGCCAGCAGCTTAGTCTCGGACCCCCCGCGGGTGCAGTATTTT. This encodes CASSLVSDPPRVQYF.

The gene calls are TRBV6-1 and TRBJ2-1, with a tentative D call TRBD2 (6 bases). V lost 3 bases, J lost 10 bases, and 10 bases lay in between. Germline CDR1 MNHNS, CDR2 SASEGT. CDR3 length equals 12 residues. In DNA, the CDR3 is TGTGCCAGCAGTGATGGACTAAACGAGCAGTTCTTC. It specifies CASSDGLNEQFF.

Only one count was recorded for this clone. This chain connects TRBV2 to TRBJ2-7, with D possibly being TRBD1 (5 bases). Germline CDR1 reads SNHLY; CDR2 reads FYNNEI. The CDR3 loop spans 16 amino acids. V lost 4 bases and J 6 bases, leaving 22 bases between the germline ends. For the CDR3, the DNA is TGTGCCAGCAGTGCGGTCGAGGCAGGGAATTTAGGCGAGCAGTACTTC. It codes for CASSAVEAGNLGEQYF. The full variable domain, its missing parts supplied by reference TRBV2 and TRBJ2-7, is EPEVTQTPSHQVTQMGQEVILRCVPISNHLYFYWYRQILGQKVEFLVSFYNNEISEKSEIFDDQFSVERPDGSNFTLKIRSTKLEDSAMYFCASSAVEAGNLGEQYFGPGTRLTVT.

The chain links TRBV3-1 (or the pseudogene TRBV3-2) to TRBJ2-1; 14 bases align to TRBD2. Germline CDR1 reads LGHDT; CDR2 reads YNNKEL (reference sequence). The CDR3 loop spans 15 amino acids. After removal of 6 bases from V and 8 bases from J, the junction contained 6 bases not matched to a gene. The CDR3 DNA is TGTGCCAGCAGGCCGGGACTAGCGGGAGTCGATGAGCAGTTCTTC. Amino acids: CASRPGLAGVDEQFF.

The rearrangement joins TRBV5-1 to TRBJ2-1; the match to TRBD2 covers 9 bases. With V trimmed by 1 base and J by 7 bases, 6 bases remained unmatched. The CDR3 runs to 15 residues. Germline CDR1 SGHRS, CDR2 YFSETQ. For the CDR3, the DNA is TGCGCCAGCAGCTTGAGTAGCGGGAGAGGGAATGAGCAGTTCTTC. This encodes CASSLSSGRGNEQFF.

This chain links TRBV2 with TRBJ2-1; 10 bases align to TRBD2. The CDR3 length is 16 residues. Per the germline V gene, CDR1 is SNHLY and CDR2 is FYNNEI. J gave up 0 bases and V 5 bases, and 4 bases lay outside the gene matches. Here the CDR3 DNA reads TGTGCCAGCAGTTACTTAGCGGGAGGCTCCTACAATGAGCAGTTCTTC. The encoded protein is CASSYLAGGSYNEQFF.

This chain uses TRBV11-2 with TRBJ2-3; unclear D gene. V lost 4 bases and J lost 6, with 20 bases in between. Germline CDR1 SGHAT, CDR2 FQNNGV. CDR3 length: 16 amino acids. The CDR3 spells CASSSPRRRSPDTQYF. The CDR3 DNA reads TGTGCCAGCAGCTCCCCCCGCCGGCGGTCACCGGATACGCAGTATTTT. The variable domain in full, with the rest retrieved from reference TRBV11-2 and TRBJ2-3, is EAGVAQSPRYKIIEKRQSVAFWCNPISGHATLYWYQQILGQGPKLLIQFQNNGVVDDSQLPKDRFSAERLKGVDSTLKIQPAKLEDSAVYLCASSSPRRRSPDTQYFGPGTRLTVL.

Comments on this clone: At the DNA level, this CDR3 is encoded by other sequences in the same sample as well. This chain joins TRBV7-2 and TRBJ2-1; a weak D match, TRBD2 (6 bases). V gave up 3 bases and J gave up 0 bases, with 9 bases separating them. CDR3 length equals 15 residues. The germline V gene has CDR1 SGHTA and CDR2 FQGNSA. CDR3 region: CASSLLANSYNEQFF. The CDR3 DNA reads TGTGCCAGCAGCTTGCTAGCGAACTCCTACAATGAGCAGTTCTTC.

The V gene is TRBV9, the J gene TRBJ2-3, with D perhaps matching TRBD2 (6 bases). Germline V gene lookup returns CDR1 SGDLS and CDR2 YYNGEE. This CDR3 contains 14 residues. The ends were cut back, 0 bases at V and 4 bases at J, with 9 bases in the middle. CDR3 sequence reads: CASSVAGAADTQYF. DNA for the CDR3: TGTGCCAGCAGCGTAGCGGGAGCCGCAGATACGCAGTATTTT.

This clone was seen a handful of times. V gene TRBV7-2 combines with J gene TRBJ2-7, with 11 bases fitting TRBD2. V was clipped by 5 bases and J by 3 bases; unmatched bases: 6. The CDR3 has 15 residues. Germline CDR1 and CDR2: SGHTA and FQGNSA. CDR3 DNA: TGTGCCAGCAGCCCATACCTAGCGGGAGGCTACGAGCAGTACTTC. Amino acid sequence: CASSPYLAGGYEQYF.

The chain is built from TRBV30 and TRBJ2-1; 14 bases are shared with TRBD2. CDR3 size: 19 residues. With V trimmed by 2 bases and J by 2 bases, 11 bases remained unmatched. Germline values: CDR1 GTSNPN, CDR2 SVGIG (reference sequence). CDR3 in amino acids: CAWSFPTSGRARAYNEQFF. The CDR3 DNA sequence: TGTGCCTGGAGTTTTCCGACTAGCGGGAGGGCCAGGGCCTACAATGAGCAGTTCTTC. The full variable domain, rest sourced from reference TRBV30 and TRBJ2-1, is SQTIHQWPATLVQPVGSPLSLECTVEGTSNPNLYWYRQAAGRGLQLLFYSVGIGQISSEVPQNLSASRPQDRQFILSSKKLLLSDSGFYLCAWSFPTSGRARAYNEQFFGPGTRLTVL.

The V and J genes are TRBV21-1 and TRBJ2-5; the table calls TRBD1, which could not be checked here. TRBV21-1 corresponds to a pseudogene. The CDR3 extends over 19 amino acids. DNA for the CDR3: TGTGCCAGCAGCCTGAAACTCTCAGAAACTACCAGGGTTGCCGAGACCCAGTACTTC. Translating it yields CASSLKLSETTRVAETQYF.

The CDR3 bases are TGTGCCAGCAGTTACTCACCAGGGCCAGGTCAGCCCCAGCATTTT. This sequence encodes CASSYSPGPGQPQHF. The chain combines TRBV6-5 with TRBJ1-5, with D possibly being TRBD1 (5 bases). CDR1 and CDR2 from the germline V gene are MNHEY and SVGAGI. There are 15 residues in the CDR3. V was pared by 0 bases and J by 6 bases, with 12 bases between.